Sequencing of this T cell receptor (beta chain) was carried out in a study of blood T cell repertoires in COVID-19. Study at large: Samples taken during acute and convalescent COVID-19 were collected in the United States, Italy and Spain. From T cells, B-cell-depleted T cells, or PBMCs came the material, which was cDNA or gDNA.

After removal of 4 bases from V and 7 bases from J, the junction contained 3 bases not matched to a gene. The CDR3 is 14 residues long. Germline CDR1 is KGHSH and CDR2 is LQKENI. Original analysis: Estimates of nucleated cell counts were drawn from the amplification of reference gene primers. Here immunoSEQ multiplex PCR was the method, and the copy in TCRdb shows in-frame clones only, minus some. V, J and clone size derive from that table, while D and trimming were established from the DNA sequence. The sample includes some 21,000 clones, more than 85% of them seen just once. This TCR was recovered from a woman aged 45-59 years with active COVID-19. The chain couples TRBV18 to TRBJ2-1, with 11 bases lining up with TRBD2. Specimen: peripheral blood. The CDR3 DNA reads as TGTGCCAGCTCACTAGCGGGAGGGCGAAATGAGCAGTTCTTC. Translation gives CASSLAGGRNEQFF. Drawing the rest from reference TRBV18 and TRBJ2-1, the complete variable domain is NAGVMQNPRHLVRRRGQEARLRCSPMKGHSHVYWYRQLPEEGLKFMVYLQKENIIDESGMPKERFSAEFPKEGPSILRIQQVVRGDSAAYFCASSLAGGRNEQFFGPGTRLTVL.